This TCR beta chain was retrieved from a study of T cell responses to AZD1222 COVID-19 vaccine. The repertoire was sequenced with immunoSEQ multiplex PCR; TCRdb's copy has only in-frame clones and lacks some. The sample gives around 120,000 clones, roughly nine tenths of which show up once; approximately 7.6% is in the top ten. General study findings and limits: Seropositive AZD1222 recipients at baseline numbered only six or seven. Repertoire sampling was restricted to post-peak T cell response timepoints. Females outnumbered males among donors, who were mostly white British; clonal diversity was possibly underestimated. The span of vaccine-associated CD4 TCRs extended across spike, with dominance at 160-218 and 743-854.

Trimming removed 4 bases from V and 5 bases from J; junction bases left unmatched: 13. The CDR3 sequence is 15 residues long. Germline assignment: CDR1 GTSNPN and CDR2 SVGIG (reference sequence). A note on this clone: Its antigen remains unidentified.

The receptor was derived from an adult in good health. The chain employs TRBV30 and TRBJ1-1, with 7 bases lining up with TRBD1. The input for sequencing was peripheral blood, taken on day 0 of AZD1222 vaccination. The CDR3 region is CAWKKTPDRRTEAFF. As DNA, the CDR3 is TGTGCCTGGAAAAAAACCCCGGACAGGAGAACTGAAGCTTTCTTT.